This TCR beta chain was captured by sequencing in a study of brain T cells in children with intractable seizures. Concerning this clone: What it recognizes is unknown.

Only cases whose brain tissue showed the highest T cell transcript signatures were sequenced. Regarding the study as a whole: Pre- and post-surgery blood differed in depth, so pre-surgery absences may be undersampling. Only CDR3 sequence similarity suggested viral specificity, without known HCMV serostatus.

This CDR3 contains 15 residues. From germline, CDR1 is SNHLY and CDR2 FYNNEI. Trimming at V came to 3 bases and at J to 1 base, leaving 5 bases not matched to a gene. TCRdb keeps only in-frame clones here, not all; method: immunoSEQ multiplex PCR. The sample includes tens of thousands of clones, under 95% of them seen just once. This receptor was identified in a boy under two years old with tuberous sclerosis and intractable seizures. The chain recombines TRBV2 with TRBJ1-2, with 7 bases aligning to TRBD1. The source was peripheral blood, collected at surgery. The DNA for the CDR3 is TGTGCCAGCAGTGAGTTGGACAGGCTTAACTATGGCTACACCTTC. The encoded protein is CASSELDRLNYGYTF.